What follows is one TCR beta chain and its context. Trimming shortened V by 4 bases and J by 4 bases, and 8 bases separated the two germline ends. The CDR3 contains 11 residues. Germline V gene data show CDR1 as DFQATT and CDR2 as SNEGSKA (reference sequence). A second PCR, run for about 7 to 12 cycles, used a sample-barcoded 5' primer plus a J-beta primer mix. From the 5' RACE reads, TCRdb called clonotypes with MiXCR, one entry per CDR3 protein. The sample contains under 1 million distinct CDR3 sequences, around 42% of which appear only once. The sample comes from a study of blood T cells in healthy people across ages.

The rearrangement joins TRBV20-1 to TRBJ2-7, with D tentatively TRBD1 (5 bases). Sequenced sample: blood. This clonotype was obtained from a man aged 60-69 years in good health. CDR3 region: CSANQGYEQYF. The CDR3 nucleotides are TGCAGTGCTAACCAGGGTTACGAGCAGTACTTC.